Shown below are 27 T cell receptor beta chains from a single sample sequenced in a study of cytomegalovirus exposure and HLA in healthy donors. 13 Jbeta primers and 60 Vbeta primers were used for the PCR. TCRdb's table, derived via immunoSEQ multiplex PCR, lists solely in-frame clones and lacks some. The sample records about 160,000 clones, approximately 80% being singletons. Sequencing was performed on PBMCs. These receptors originate from a male donor in good health and CMV-seropositive.

The J gene is TRBJ2-2, the V gene TRBV2, with TRBD1 matching 7 bases. J was trimmed by 2 bases and V by 8 bases; bases with no gene match: 17. CDR3 length: 18 amino acids. Per the germline V gene, CDR1 is SNHLY and CDR2 is FYNNEI. The DNA for the CDR3 is TGTGCCAGCCGGAAGGGGGTAGTAAGGGACAGAAACACCGGGGAGCTGTTTTTT. This gives the protein CASRKGVVRDRNTGELFF.

The gene calls are TRBV4-1 and TRBJ1-2, with 7 bases aligning to TRBD1. Unmatched junction bases numbered 5, after V lost 2 bases and J lost 5 bases. This CDR3 spans 14 amino acids. CDR1 and CDR2 from the germline V gene are MGHRA and YSYEKL. The CDR3 DNA reads TGCGCCAGCAGCCAACCCCGGGACAGATATGGCTACACCTTC. Its protein is CASSQPRDRYGYTF.

The V call is TRBV4-1, the J call TRBJ2-2, with 7 bases lining up with TRBD1. Germline V CDR1 and CDR2: MGHRA, YSYEKL. V trimming: 4 bases; J trimming: 6 bases; junction bases outside the gene matches: 11. CDR3 size: 16 residues. This CDR3 reads CASSPRQGMSAGELFF. The CDR3 region has the DNA TGCGCCAGCAGCCCGCGACAGGGTATGAGTGCCGGGGAGCTGTTTTTT.

The chain combines TRBV27 with TRBJ2-7, with 7 nucleotides matching TRBD2. The junction had 8 bases not matched to a gene; V was cut back by 0 bases and J by 3 bases. The CDR3 is 16 residues long. Germline-derived CDR1 and CDR2 are MNHEY and SMNVEV (reference sequence). CDR3 loop: CASSLSGLAAGYEQYF. For the CDR3, the DNA is TGTGCCAGCAGTTTATCGGGCCTAGCGGCGGGCTACGAGCAGTACTTC.

This chain joins TRBV5-5 and TRBJ2-5; maybe TRBD2 (5 bases). Trimming took off 0 bases at V and 4 bases at J, with 7 bases between the two ends. The CDR3 is made up of 13 amino acids. Germline CDR1 and CDR2: SGHKS and YYEKEE (reference sequence). The CDR3 region has the DNA TGTGCCAGCAGCTTGGCAACTAGAGAGACCCAGTACTTC. The encoded protein is CASSLATRETQYF.

The chain combines TRBV10-3 with TRBJ1-1; perhaps TRBD1 as D (5 bases). Per germline, CDR1 ENHRY and CDR2 SYGVKD. V lost 2 bases and J 3 bases, leaving 10 bases between the germline ends. This CDR3 spans 14 amino acids. The CDR3 here is CAISERGLDTEAFF. CDR3 nucleotides: TGTGCCATCAGTGAGAGGGGCTTGGACACTGAAGCTTTCTTT.

The chain carries TRBV9 and TRBJ2-1; no clear D. V was shortened by 0 bases and J by 5 bases, with 15 bases between the two germline ends. The CDR3 contains 16 residues. Germline V CDR1 and CDR2: SGDLS, YYNGEE. CDR3 loop: CASSVDPLPVNNEQFF. CDR3 DNA sequence: TGTGCCAGCAGCGTAGACCCTCTACCCGTCAACAATGAGCAGTTCTTC.

As to this clone: One end of the junction fails to match germline, which may point to a read error. The rearrangement joins TRBV29-1 to TRBJ2-4; a possible D gene is TRBD1 (5 bases). The CDR3 has 13 amino acids. The germline gives CDR1 SQVTM, CDR2 ANQGSEA. CDR3 amino acids: CSVQPERGNSQYF. CDR3 DNA: TGCAGCGTTCAACCCGAAAGGGGAAACAGTCAGTACTTC.

The J gene is TRBJ1-2, the V gene TRBV30, with 7 positions matching TRBD1. The germline gives CDR1 GTSNPN, CDR2 SVGIG (reference sequence). The CDR3 is made up of 12 amino acids. V lost 5 bases and J lost 3; bases outside the gene matches: 3. This CDR3 reads CAWEQGHYGYTF. CDR3 DNA sequence: TGTGCCTGGGAACAGGGGCACTATGGCTACACCTTC.

V usage is TRBV6-1 and J usage is TRBJ2-7, with 9 bases aligning to TRBD1. Per germline, CDR1 MNHNS and CDR2 SASEGT. This CDR3 has 17 amino acids. V lost 4 bases to trimming and J lost 4 bases; unmatched junction nucleotides: 14. CDR3 bases: TGTGCCAGCAGTGGACGAGCCCCTAGGACAGGGGTTTACGAGCAGTACTTC. Translating it yields CASSGRAPRTGVYEQYF.

This clone was seen a handful of times. The chain recombines TRBV30 with TRBJ2-2; 8 bases align to TRBD2. The CDR3 consists of 14 residues. CDR1 is GTSNPN, CDR2 SVGIG, per germline (reference sequence). V trimming: 5 bases; J trimming: 3 bases; junction bases outside the gene matches: 5. CDR3 loop: CAWGAGVHTGELFF. CDR3 DNA: TGTGCCTGGGGAGCGGGAGTGCACACCGGGGAGCTGTTTTTT.

In its sample, this clone was seen once. This chain joins TRBV9 and TRBJ2-3; maybe TRBD1 (6 bases). V was pared by 0 bases and J by 2 bases, with 10 bases between. The CDR3 runs 15 residues. Germline CDR1 reads SGDLS; CDR2 reads YYNGEE. DNA of the CDR3: TGTGCCAGCAGCGTAGAGGGACATCCCACAGATACGCAGTATTTT. Translated: CASSVEGHPTDTQYF.

The chain joins TRBV6-6 to TRBJ2-2, with TRBD1 identical over 8 bases. The CDR3 has 16 residues. The J segment lost 6 bases and the V segment lost 2 bases, leaving 8 bases of the junction unmatched. CDR1 is MNHNY and CDR2 is SVGAGI in the germline V gene (reference sequence). The DNA of the CDR3 is TGTGCCAGCAGTTACAGACAGGGGACGCACCCCGGGGAGCTGTTTTTT. Its translation: CASSYRQGTHPGELFF.

This clone occurred a few times. The gene calls are TRBV5-1 and TRBJ2-7, with unresolved D. Trimming left V 3 bases short and J 0 bases short, with 16 bases between. The germline gives CDR1 SGHRS, CDR2 YFSETQ. CDR3 length equals 16 residues. The CDR3: CASSYNPAFPSYEQYF. The CDR3, as DNA: TGCGCCAGCAGCTACAATCCAGCGTTCCCCTCCTACGAGCAGTACTTC. The full variable domain, rest sourced from reference TRBV5-1 and TRBJ2-7, is KAGVTQTPRYLIKTRGQQVTLSCSPISGHRSVSWYQQTPGQGLQFLFEYFSETQRNKGNFPGRFSGRQFSNSRSEMNVSTLELGDSALYLCASSYNPAFPSYEQYFGPGTRLTVT.

CDR3 protein: CASSLAPGLAGDEQYF. CDR3 coding DNA: TGTGCCAGCAGCTTAGCGCCGGGACTAGCGGGGGATGAGCAGTACTTC. The V gene is TRBV7-6, the J gene TRBJ2-7, with 14 positions matching TRBD2. Looked up from germline, CDR1 is SGHVS and CDR2 is FNYEAQ. Losses at the gene ends were 0 bases for V and 7 bases for J; bases not matched to a gene: 5. The CDR3 extends over 16 amino acids.

V and J are TRBV28 and TRBJ1-2; D unclear. The V end was cut by 4 bases, the J end by 4 bases, with 4 bases between. Germline loops: CDR1 MDHEN, CDR2 SYDVKM. The CDR3 length is 11 residues. CDR3 nucleotide sequence: TGTGCCAGCAGTTCAGGCTATGGCTACACCTTC. Residues: CASSSGYGYTF.

This chain uses TRBV27 with TRBJ2-7, with D unresolved. This CDR3 contains 11 residues. Trimming removed 10 bases at V and 4 bases at J, with 11 bases between. Germline CDR1 and CDR2: MNHEY and SMNVEV (reference sequence). The CDR3 here is CATLGKYEQYF. The CDR3 bases are TGTGCCACCCTGGGCAAGTACGAGCAGTACTTC.

V usage is TRBV5-1 and J usage is TRBJ2-7, with 10 bases matching TRBD2. Germline-derived CDR1 and CDR2 are SGHRS and YFSETQ. The ends lost 4 bases at V and 0 bases at J; junction bases unmatched: 13. The CDR3 is 18 residues long. Here the CDR3 reads CASSRGSSGGAYSYEQYF. CDR3 nucleotides: TGCGCCAGCAGCCGGGGGAGCAGCGGGGGGGCCTACTCCTACGAGCAGTACTTC.

This clone was recorded once. CDR3 residues: CASSIPGQNTEAFF. CDR3 in DNA: TGTGCCAGCTCCATACCGGGACAGAACACTGAAGCTTTCTTT. The chain has TRBV6-5 and TRBJ1-1, with D possibly being TRBD1 (6 bases). Germline V gene lookup returns CDR1 MNHEY and CDR2 SVGAGI. CDR3 length: 14 residues. Between the trimmed V and J ends, which lost 8 bases and 1 base, there was a span of 14 bases.

This chain uses TRBV7-9 with TRBJ2-2, with 12 bases that match TRBD2. The CDR3 spans 15 residues. From germline, CDR1 is SEHNR and CDR2 FQNEAQ (reference sequence). Trimming removed 4 bases from V and 6 bases from J; junction bases left unmatched: 3. The CDR3 DNA follows: TGTGCCAGCAGCTCCTCTAGCGGGGGGGCCGGGGAGCTGTTTTTT. This sequence encodes CASSSSSGGAGELFF.

This chain joins TRBV28 and TRBJ2-7; 9 bases line up with TRBD2. Trimming removed 5 bases from V and 4 bases from J; junction bases left unmatched: 12. The germline gives CDR1 MDHEN, CDR2 SYDVKM. There are 16 residues in the CDR3. In DNA, the CDR3 is TGTGCCAGCAGTCCTCATCTAGCGGGATCCCTGTACGAGCAGTACTTC. Translated: CASSPHLAGSLYEQYF.

This clone has only a few counts. V gene TRBV11-2 combines with J gene TRBJ1-6, with 10 bases aligning to TRBD1. In germline, CDR1 is SGHAT, CDR2 FQNNGV. V lost 5 bases and J lost 7; bases outside the gene matches: 5. The CDR3 contains 15 residues. CDR3 sequence (DNA): TGTGCCAGCAGCCCCCGGACAGGGGGGAATTCACCCCTCCACTTT. Amino acids: CASSPRTGGNSPLHF.

The genes are TRBV4-3 and TRBJ1-3; unclear D gene. V was trimmed by 0 bases and J by 0 bases, leaving 15 bases between them. The CDR3 is 18 amino acids. Per germline, CDR1 LGHNA and CDR2 YSLEER. The chain's CDR3 is CASSQDIPRFSSGNTIYF. The CDR3 nucleotides are TGCGCCAGCAGCCAAGATATCCCCAGGTTTTCCTCTGGAAACACCATATATTTT.

CDR3 sequence (DNA): TGTGCCAGTAGTATAACAGGGACATATAGCAATCAGCCCCAGCATTTT. Translation: CASSITGTYSNQPQHF. The rearrangement uses TRBV19 and TRBJ1-5; possible D gene TRBD1, 6 bases. In germline, CDR1 is LNHDA, CDR2 SQIVND (reference sequence). V lost 2 bases and J 0 bases, leaving 11 bases between the germline ends. This CDR3 spans 16 amino acids.

The table lists this clone with a count of one. The gene calls are TRBV11-2 and TRBJ2-2, with 8 nucleotides matching TRBD1. The germline CDR1 and CDR2 sequences are SGHAT and FQNNGV. The CDR3 contains 17 residues. The trim removed 5 bases at V and 3 bases at J, leaving 11 bases unmatched. CDR3 nucleotide sequence: TGTGCCAGCAGCCTCCCACTGGACAGGGTCGACACCGGGGAGCTGTTTTTT. It translates to CASSLPLDRVDTGELFF. Using reference TRBV11-2 and TRBJ2-2 for the parts outside the CDR3, the full variable domain is EAGVAQSPRYKIIEKRQSVAFWCNPISGHATLYWYQQILGQGPKLLIQFQNNGVVDDSQLPKDRFSAERLKGVDSTLKIQPAKLEDSAVYLCASSLPLDRVDTGELFFGEGSRLTVL.

The CDR3 nucleotides read TGTGCCAGTAGTATTGGGCAGGCACGTCAGCCCCAGCATTTT. It yields the protein CASSIGQARQPQHF. The J gene is TRBJ1-5, the V gene TRBV19, with D uncertain. Germline V gene sequence: CDR1 LNHDA, CDR2 SQIVND (reference sequence). Trimming pared 3 bases from V and 6 bases from J, leaving 12 bases between. The CDR3 runs 14 residues.

This clone was recorded only once. The CDR3 spells CASRPDDRDTEAFF. As DNA, the CDR3 is TGCGCCAGCAGACCTGACGACAGGGACACTGAAGCTTTCTTT. This chain connects TRBV5-1 to TRBJ1-1; 7 bases line up with TRBD1. V lost 5 bases to trimming and J lost 3 bases; unmatched junction nucleotides: 7. This CDR3 region has 14 residues. Germline lookup yields CDR1 SGHRS and CDR2 YFSETQ.